A selection of T cell receptor beta chains follows, all from one sample in a study of T cell responses to AZD1222 COVID-19 vaccine. The repertoire was sequenced with immunoSEQ multiplex PCR; TCRdb's copy has only in-frame clones and lacks some. The sample lists under 300,000 clones; about 92% were seen once. Here the sequenced sample was peripheral blood, taken on day 0 of AZD1222 vaccination. These receptor sequences come from an adult in good health. The CDR3 runs from the conserved cysteine through the conserved F or W. Each record gives: clone size, J gene, D gene, V gene, CDR3 DNA, CDR3 protein. A D gene is named only where the DNA matches it firmly. Not all rows give a size; the values are once, few, many and, for expanded clones, a class.

NA,TRBJ1-3,NA,TRBV12-3/TRBV12-4,TGTGCCAGCAGAACGGGAAACACCATATATTTT,CASRTGNTIYF
NA,TRBJ1-2,NA,TRBV7-2,TGTGCCAGCAGCTCATCGGGCCGAATGGGCAGGGAATACTATGGCTACACCTTC,CASSSSGRMGREYYGYTF
NA,TRBJ1-1,NA,TRBV6-5,TGTGCCAGCAGTTACACAGGGCTTAGTACTGAAGCTTTCTTT,CASSYTGLSTEAFF
NA,TRBJ1-1,NA,TRBV23-1,TGCGCCAGCAGTCTACGGGGACACACTGAAGCTTTCTTT,CASSLRGHTEAFF
NA,TRBJ1-3,NA,TRBV16,TGTGCCAGCAGCCTTACCGGGAGAAGAATCCCTGGAAACACCATATATTTT,CASSLTGRRIPGNTIYF
NA,TRBJ1-1,NA,TRBV19,TGTGCCAGTAGTATAGGATTGACGGCTTCGGGCACTGAAGCTTTCTTT,CASSIGLTASGTEAFF
NA,TRBJ2-7,TRBD2,TRBV6-2/TRBV6-3,TGTGCCAGCAGTCCCGGACTAGGTAGGGTCTACGAGCAGTACTTC,CASSPGLGRVYEQYF
NA,TRBJ2-5,NA,TRBV14,TGTGCCAGCAGCCGATCCGGGAGAAGACAAGAGACCCAGTACTTC,CASSRSGRRQETQYF
NA,TRBJ1-1,NA,TRBV7-2,TGTGCCAGCAGCTTTGAAAGGGGAGGCACTGAAGCTTTCTTT,CASSFERGGTEAFF
NA,TRBJ1-5,NA,TRBV30,TGTGCCTGGAGTCAGGGGTCCAATCAGCCCCAGCATTTT,CAWSQGSNQPQHF
NA,TRBJ2-3,NA,TRBV19,TGTGCCAGTAGCCAGGGTGTCGGAGATACGCAGTATTTT,CASSQGVGDTQYF
NA,TRBJ1-1,NA,TRBV4-1,TGCGCCAGCAGCCTAGACATTAACCGATTCGGGAATACTTTCTTT,CASSLDINRFGNTFF
NA,TRBJ1-6,NA,TRBV28,TGTGCCAGCAGTACCGGGACATATTCACCCCTCCACTTT,CASSTGTYSPLHF
NA,TRBJ2-7,NA,TRBV28,TGTGCCAGCAGCAGCCGGGGCGGGGTGGGCGAGCAGTACTTC,CASSSRGGVGEQYF
NA,TRBJ2-7,NA,TRBV4-3,TGCGCCAGCAGCCAAGATAGGGGGGCGTGGGAGCAGTACTTC,CASSQDRGAWEQYF
NA,TRBJ1-5,NA,TRBV29-1,TGCAGCGTGAAGGGGGATAGCAATCAGCCCCAGCATTTT,CSVKGDSNQPQHF
NA,TRBJ1-2,NA,TRBV4-2,TGTGCCAGCAGCCTTAACTGGCCTCCAGGGGCGCCTGGCTACACCTTC,CASSLNWPPGAPGYTF
NA,TRBJ2-3,TRBD2,TRBV18,TGTGCCAGCTCACCCCAACTAGCGGGAGCCACAGATACGCAGTATTTT,CASSPQLAGATDTQYF
once,TRBJ1-2,NA,TRBV29-1,TGCAGCGTTGATTCGGGGGGAGTTAACTATGGCTACACCTTC,CSVDSGGVNYGYTF
NA,TRBJ2-1,TRBD1,TRBV11-2,TGTGCCAGCAGCCCCCTATCTGGACAGGGGCCCAATGAGCAGTTCTTC,CASSPLSGQGPNEQFF
NA,TRBJ1-1,NA,TRBV2,TGTGCCACCCTTAGGGAGACGTCTACTGAAGCTTTCTTT,CATLRETSTEAFF
NA,TRBJ2-7,NA,TRBV28,TGTGCCAGCAGCTTCGCCGGGACCCTTAGGATGGAGCAGTACTTC,CASSFAGTLRMEQYF
NA,TRBJ2-7,TRBD2,TRBV6-2/TRBV6-3,TGTGCCAGCAGTCCCCTAGCGGGCCTGTACGAGCAGTACTTC,CASSPLAGLYEQYF
NA,TRBJ1-2,NA,TRBV28,TGTGCCAGCAGTTCCTACGGACCCTTCAATGGCTACACCTTC,CASSSYGPFNGYTF
NA,TRBJ2-5,TRBD1,TRBV19,TGTGCCAGTAGTAGGTCGGGACAGGGGACGGAGACCCAGTACTTC,CASSRSGQGTETQYF
NA,TRBJ1-1,TRBD1,TRBV2,TGTGCCAGCCGGACGGACAGGGTTGAAGCTTTCTTT,CASRTDRVEAFF
NA,TRBJ2-1,TRBD2,TRBV27,TGTGCCAGCAGTTTCAAGCGGGAGGGCGATGAGCAGTTCTTC,CASSFKREGDEQFF
once,TRBJ1-1,NA,TRBV3-1/TRBV3-2,TGTGCCAGCAGCCAGGGCCAGAACACTGAAGCTTTCTTT,CASSQGQNTEAFF
NA,TRBJ2-1,NA,TRBV24-1,TGTGCCACCAGTGGAGTAAGGGACGACAATGAGCAGTTCTTC,CATSGVRDDNEQFF
few,TRBJ2-7,NA,TRBV28,TGTGCCAGCAGTCTCGGGCAGACCCCCGAGCAGTACTTC,CASSLGQTPEQYF
once,TRBJ2-1,NA,TRBV2,TGTGCCAGCAGTTCGAGCTCCTACAATGAGCAGTTCTTC,CASSSSSYNEQFF
NA,TRBJ1-5,NA,TRBV30,TGTGCCTGGAGTCGAGGTAGCCCAAATCAGCCCCAGCATTTT,CAWSRGSPNQPQHF
NA,TRBJ1-6,TRBD1,TRBV7-3,TGTGCCAGCAGCTATGGACAGGGTAATTCACCCCTCCACTTT,CASSYGQGNSPLHF
once,TRBJ2-1,TRBD1,TRBV6-2/TRBV6-3,TGTGCCAGCAGCCGACAGGGAAATGAGCAGTTCTTC,CASSRQGNEQFF
NA,TRBJ1-4,NA,TRBV19,TGTGCCTCGACCCTGGGCCTTAATGAAAAACTGTTTTTT,CASTLGLNEKLFF
NA,TRBJ2-7,NA,TRBV27,TGTGCCAGCAGTCCGGCACTACAGGGAAGGCCCGACGACGAGCAGTACTTC,CASSPALQGRPDDEQYF
NA,TRBJ2-5,NA,TRBV4-1,TGCGCCAGCAGCCAAGATGGGGTGTTTATAGAGACCCAGTACTTC,CASSQDGVFIETQYF
NA,TRBJ2-1,TRBD1,TRBV28,TGTGCCAGCAGTTCATCAGGGGGCTCCTACAATGAGCAGTTCTTC,CASSSSGGSYNEQFF
NA,TRBJ2-7,NA,TRBV7-9,TGTGCCAGCAGCTTGCAGGGGACCTACGAGCAGTACTTC,CASSLQGTYEQYF
NA,TRBJ2-2,TRBD2,TRBV11-2,TGTGCCAGCAGGGACCTAGCGGGGGCCACCGGGGAGCTGTTTTTT,CASRDLAGATGELFF
NA,TRBJ1-1,NA,TRBV29-1,TGCAGCGTTGTAGGGTCGTCCACTGAAGCTTTCTTT,CSVVGSSTEAFF
NA,TRBJ2-5,NA,TRBV10-3,TGTGCCATCAGTTGGGGAGGGGGTTCAGAGACCCAGTACTTC,CAISWGGGSETQYF
NA,TRBJ1-3,NA,TRBV18,TGTGCCAGCTCACCGAGGGACTCTGGAAACACCATATATTTT,CASSPRDSGNTIYF
NA,TRBJ2-7,TRBD1,TRBV4-1,TGCGCCAGCAGCCAAGGACGTAGGGGGCGCCTCGAATACGAGCAGTACTTC,CASSQGRRGRLEYEQYF
NA,TRBJ2-7,NA,TRBV28,TGTGCCAGCAGTCCTTACTACGAGCAGTACTTC,CASSPYYEQYF